The 22 T cell receptor beta chains in this list originate from one sample, sequenced in a study of blood T cell repertoires in COVID-19. Repertoires were generated with immunoSEQ multiplex PCR, while TCRdb's copy carries only in-frame clones and drops some. The sample has some 130,000 clones; around 80% are singletons. The sequenced sample was peripheral blood. These receptors originate from a man in his 70s with acute or convalescent COVID-19.

This clone was seen just once. V is TRBV11-2 and J is TRBJ2-5, with 8 nucleotides matching TRBD2. The CDR3 spans 14 residues. V shed 1 base, J shed 5 bases, and the junction held 3 bases outside the gene matches. Germline CDR1 is SGHAT and CDR2 is FQNNGV. Here the CDR3 DNA reads TGTGCCAGCAGCTTAGGGACGGGGGGGGAGACCCAGTACTTC. Residues: CASSLGTGGETQYF.

This clone came up once. The gene calls are TRBV19 and TRBJ2-1, with TRBD1 matching 9 bases. The CDR3 totals 20 residues. The V segment lost 3 bases and the J segment 5 bases; nucleotides outside the gene matches: 20. The germline gives CDR1 LNHDA, CDR2 SQIVND (reference sequence). The CDR3 reads CASSMFARTGGPPYNNEQFF. Here the CDR3 DNA reads TGTGCCAGTAGTATGTTTGCCCGAACAGGGGGCCCTCCATATAACAATGAGCAGTTCTTC.

CDR3 amino acids: CASSQARGGEAFF. The CDR3 DNA reads TGTGCCAGCAGCCAAGCCCGGGGGGGCGAAGCTTTCTTT. The rearrangement joins TRBV14 to TRBJ1-1, with D maybe TRBD1 (6 bases). V was pared by 1 base and J by 8 bases, with 11 bases between. The germline V gene encodes CDR1 SGHDN and CDR2 FVKESK. There are 13 residues in the CDR3.

The V gene is TRBV10-1, the J gene TRBJ1-2; 11 bases fit TRBD1. Germline CDR1 WNHNN, CDR2 SYGVQD (reference sequence). The CDR3 is made up of 13 amino acids. J was trimmed by 7 bases and V by 5 bases; bases with no gene match: 3. CDR3 sequence reads: CASSRTGGIGYTF. For the CDR3, the DNA is TGCGCCAGCAGTCGGACAGGGGGCATTGGCTACACCTTC.

The rearrangement uses TRBV19 and TRBJ1-5; 10 nucleotides align to TRBD1. This CDR3 spans 17 amino acids. Germline V gene sequence: CDR1 LNHDA, CDR2 SQIVND (reference sequence). V shed 2 bases and J 6 bases; nucleotides not matched to a gene: 10. For the CDR3, the DNA is TGTGCCAGTAGTATAAGGGACAGGGGTGGAGGGGTTCAGCCCCAGCATTTT. It translates to CASSIRDRGGGVQPQHF.

The rearrangement joins TRBV7-2 to TRBJ1-1, with D tentatively TRBD1 (5 bases). The V end lost 3 bases, the J end lost 6 bases, and 14 bases lay between the germline ends. CDR3 length: 14 residues. CDR1 and CDR2 from the germline V gene are SGHTA and FQGNSA. In DNA, the CDR3 is TGTGCCAGCAGCTTCTCACTTGGGGCGTCTGAAGCTTTCTTT. This encodes CASSFSLGASEAFF. Combining the CDR3 with reference TRBV7-2 and TRBJ1-1 gives the whole variable domain GAGVSQSPSNKVTEKGKDVELRCDPISGHTALYWYRQSLGQGLEFLIYFQGNSAPDKSGLPSDRFSAERTGGSVSTLTIQRTQQEDSAVYLCASSFSLGASEAFFGQGTRLTVV.

The CDR3 protein is CASGKDRGSSSPLHF. CDR3 DNA: TGTGCCAGCGGTAAAGACAGGGGCAGTAGTTCACCCCTCCACTTT. This chain uses TRBV2 with TRBJ1-6; the match to TRBD1 covers 8 bases. After removal of 8 bases from V and 9 bases from J, the junction contained 12 bases not matched to a gene. The germline gives CDR1 SNHLY, CDR2 FYNNEI. CDR3 size: 15 residues.

The chain recombines TRBV28 with TRBJ2-7; 7 nucleotides line up with TRBD1. With 11 bases clipped from V and 3 bases from J, the junction kept 10 bases outside the gene matches. Per germline, CDR1 MDHEN and CDR2 SYDVKM. This CDR3 spans 13 amino acids. The CDR3 bases are TGTGCCGGACCAGGGGGTAGGGGCTACGAGCAGTACTTC. This gives the protein CAGPGGRGYEQYF.

The rearrangement uses TRBV24-1 and TRBJ1-2; the match to TRBD1 covers 10 bases. Germline CDR1 reads KGHDR; CDR2 reads SFDVKD. V dropped 3 bases and J dropped 8; count of bases not matched to a gene: 8. This CDR3 contains 15 residues. The CDR3 is CATSDAGTGESGYTF. CDR3 DNA: TGTGCCACCAGTGATGCCGGGACAGGGGAAAGCGGCTACACCTTC.

The chain is built from TRBV4-2 and TRBJ2-3, with a weak D call TRBD2 (6 bases). The V gene's germline CDR1 is LGHNA and CDR2 YNFKEQ. The CDR3 covers 16 residues. The V and J ends lost 0 bases and 5 bases respectively, with 15 bases between them. The CDR3 sequence: CASSQDGGAEGDTQYF. CDR3 nucleotides: TGTGCCAGCAGCCAAGATGGAGGGGCCGAGGGAGATACGCAGTATTTT.

This clone has a single count. This chain connects TRBV5-6 to TRBJ2-5; 11 bases line up with TRBD2. Germline V lookup: CDR1 SGHDT, CDR2 YYEEEE. V lost 0 bases to trimming and J lost 2 bases; unmatched junction nucleotides: 12. The CDR3 is 19 amino acids. CDR3 protein: CASSLGSVAGGPGQETQYF. The CDR3, as DNA: TGTGCCAGCAGCTTGGGTTCGGTAGCGGGGGGGCCGGGGCAAGAGACCCAGTACTTC.

The rearrangement links TRBV1 to TRBJ1-4. TRBV1 is annotated as a pseudogene. The CDR3 length is 13 residues. The CDR3 loop reads CTSSSGWGEKLFF. DNA for the CDR3: TGCACCAGCAGCTCGGGGTGGGGTGAAAAACTGTTTTTT.

This rearrangement joins TRBV10-3 to TRBJ1-5; 7 bases agree with TRBD1. The germline V gene encodes CDR1 ENHRY and CDR2 SYGVKD. The CDR3 consists of 14 residues. Trimming took 5 bases from V and 3 from J; bases not matched to a gene: 4. CDR3 in DNA: TGTGCCATCAGTTTACAGGGGCCCAATCAGCCCCAGCATTTT. This translates into CAISLQGPNQPQHF.

This sequence joins TRBV2 and TRBJ2-5; 14 positions agree with TRBD2. Germline V lookup: CDR1 SNHLY, CDR2 FYNNEI. The V segment lost 8 bases and the J segment 4 bases; nucleotides outside the gene matches: 3. CDR3 length: 14 residues. The CDR3 DNA follows: TGTGCCAGCCGACTAGCGGGGGGGCTAGAGACCCAGTACTTC. Translating gives CASRLAGGLETQYF.

This clone turned up a few times. The gene calls are TRBV3-1 (or the pseudogene TRBV3-2) and TRBJ2-2; weak D call: TRBD1 (6 bases). CDR1 and CDR2 (germline): LGHDT, YNNKEL (reference sequence). The CDR3 has 14 amino acids. Trimming stripped 4 bases from V and 6 bases from J, with 12 bases between. The CDR3 here is CASSLRTVPGELFF. CDR3 nucleotide sequence: TGTGCCAGCAGCCTCAGGACAGTCCCCGGGGAGCTGTTTTTT.

The chain's CDR3 is CASGDRGSGEQFF. The CDR3 region has the DNA TGTGCCAGTGGGGACAGGGGTTCTGGTGAGCAGTTCTTC. This chain uses TRBV19 with TRBJ2-1; 10 nucleotides agree with TRBD1. V dropped 8 bases and J dropped 9; count of bases not matched to a gene: 7. The CDR3 length is 13 residues. Germline CDR1 LNHDA, CDR2 SQIVND (reference sequence).

The chain is built from TRBV24-1 and TRBJ2-5; 8 bases line up with TRBD1. The CDR3 is 15 residues long. J gave up 5 bases and V 2 bases, and 6 bases lay outside the gene matches. The germline V gene encodes CDR1 KGHDR and CDR2 SFDVKD. The CDR3 nucleotides read TGTGCCACCAGTGATTCCAGGGGGCCAGGGGAGACCCAGTACTTC. It encodes CATSDSRGPGETQYF.

The chain uses TRBV10-3 and TRBJ2-7, with a tentative D call TRBD2 (6 bases). V lost 10 bases and J 7 bases, leaving 14 bases between the germline ends. The CDR3 runs to 11 residues. CDR1 and CDR2 (germline): ENHRY, SYGVKD. In DNA, the CDR3 is TGTGCCAACGGGGGAGGAAATGAGCAGTACTTC. Translation: CANGGGNEQYF.

The genes are TRBV2 and TRBJ1-6; D perhaps matches TRBD1 (5 bases). V dropped 0 bases and J dropped 18 bases, with 12 bases sitting between them. Germline V CDR1 and CDR2: SNHLY, FYNNEI. The CDR3 runs 12 residues. The CDR3 is CASSEAGARSHF. Here the CDR3 DNA reads TGTGCCAGCAGTGAAGCAGGGGCTAGATCCCACTTT.

V is TRBV18 and J is TRBJ2-3; TRBD2 is a possible D gene (5 bases). CDR3 size: 15 residues. Germline V gene lookup returns CDR1 KGHSH and CDR2 LQKENI. Trimming left V 2 bases short and J 0 bases short, with 9 bases between. The CDR3 sequence: CASSPSTTSTDTQYF. In DNA, the CDR3 is TGTGCCAGCTCACCATCGACTACAAGCACAGATACGCAGTATTTT.

This chain uses TRBV6-6 with TRBJ2-1; D not resolved. The CDR3 is 15 residues long. With 0 bases removed from V and 0 bases from J, the gap between germline ends came to 6 bases. Germline CDR1 MNHNY, CDR2 SVGAGI (reference sequence). CDR3 region: CASSYSAGSYNEQFF. In DNA, the CDR3 is TGTGCCAGCAGTTACTCCGCAGGCTCCTACAATGAGCAGTTCTTC.

CDR3 coding DNA: TGTGCCAGTAGGGGGAGGTGGGGTACCAATCAGCCCCAGCATTTT. As protein: CASRGRWGTNQPQHF. The rearrangement joins TRBV19 to TRBJ1-5; no definite D call. Germline V CDR1 and CDR2: LNHDA, SQIVND (reference sequence). The CDR3 is 15 amino acids. V lost 6 bases, J lost 3 bases, and 15 bases lay in between.